Listed here is a single TCR beta chain. Antigen: not known. The sample belongs to a study of cytomegalovirus exposure and HLA in healthy donors. Study-wide background: In an earlier analysis, almost 120 million unique TCR beta sequences were found from 150 million to 200 million T cells. Study results and caveats: Rare TCR sequences predominated, though certain public TCRs were found in many donors. Association of around 17,000 TCR beta sequences with HLA alleles was found at 0.05 false discovery rate in a later analysis. In a later analysis, an Asian-associated ancestry cluster reportedly showed fewer N-insertions than the roughly 700-donor mean.

The PCR employed 60 Vbeta primers together with 13 Jbeta primers. Using immunoSEQ multiplex PCR, the repertoire was profiled, and TCRdb retains in-frame clones only, with some absent. The sample shows 150,000 to 170,000 clones, 80% of them seen only once. Trimming at V came to 3 bases and at J to 6 bases, leaving 3 bases not matched to a gene. Per the germline V gene, CDR1 is SGHTS and CDR2 is YDEGEE. This CDR3 comprises 14 residues. Sequencing was done on a sample of PBMCs. The rearrangement links TRBV5-8 to TRBJ2-4, with 10 bases that match TRBD2. The clonotype comes from a man under 40 in good health and CMV-seropositive. The CDR3 sequence is CASSYLAGVNIQYF. The CDR3 region has the DNA TGTGCCAGCAGCTACCTAGCGGGAGTAAACATTCAGTACTTC.